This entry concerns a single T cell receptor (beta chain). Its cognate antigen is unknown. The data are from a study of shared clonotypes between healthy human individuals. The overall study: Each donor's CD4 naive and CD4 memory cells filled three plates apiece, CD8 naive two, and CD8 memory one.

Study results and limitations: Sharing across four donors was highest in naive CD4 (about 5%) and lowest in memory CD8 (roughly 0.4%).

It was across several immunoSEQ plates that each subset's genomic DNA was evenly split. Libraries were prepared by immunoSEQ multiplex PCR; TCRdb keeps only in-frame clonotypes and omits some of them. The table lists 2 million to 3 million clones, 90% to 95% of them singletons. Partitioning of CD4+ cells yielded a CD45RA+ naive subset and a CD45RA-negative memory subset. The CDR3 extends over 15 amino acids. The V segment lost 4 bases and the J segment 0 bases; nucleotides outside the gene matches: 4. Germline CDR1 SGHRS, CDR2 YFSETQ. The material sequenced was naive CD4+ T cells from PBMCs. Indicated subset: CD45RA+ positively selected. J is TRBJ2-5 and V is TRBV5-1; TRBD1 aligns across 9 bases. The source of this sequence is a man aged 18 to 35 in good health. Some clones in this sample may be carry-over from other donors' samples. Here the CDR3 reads CASSPGTGYQETQYF. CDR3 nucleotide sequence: TGCGCCAGCAGCCCCGGGACAGGGTACCAAGAGACCCAGTACTTC.